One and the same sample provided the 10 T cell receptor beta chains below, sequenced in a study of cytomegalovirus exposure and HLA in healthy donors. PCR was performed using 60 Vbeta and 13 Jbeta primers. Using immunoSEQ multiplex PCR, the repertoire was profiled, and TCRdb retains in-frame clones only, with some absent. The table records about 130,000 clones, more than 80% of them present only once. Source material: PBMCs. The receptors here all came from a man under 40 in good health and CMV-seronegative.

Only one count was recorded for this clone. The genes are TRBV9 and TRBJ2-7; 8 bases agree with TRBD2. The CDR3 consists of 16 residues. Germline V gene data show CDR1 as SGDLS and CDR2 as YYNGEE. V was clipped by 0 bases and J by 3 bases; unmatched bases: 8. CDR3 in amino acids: CASSVGGVGGDYEQYF. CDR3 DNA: TGTGCCAGCAGCGTAGGTGGGGTCGGGGGGGACTACGAGCAGTACTTC. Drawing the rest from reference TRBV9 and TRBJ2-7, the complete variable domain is DSGVTQTPKHLITATGQRVTLRCSPRSGDLSVYWYQQSLDQGLQFLIQYYNGEERAKGNILERFSAQQFPDLHSELNLSSLELGDSALYFCASSVGGVGGDYEQYFGPGTRLTVT.

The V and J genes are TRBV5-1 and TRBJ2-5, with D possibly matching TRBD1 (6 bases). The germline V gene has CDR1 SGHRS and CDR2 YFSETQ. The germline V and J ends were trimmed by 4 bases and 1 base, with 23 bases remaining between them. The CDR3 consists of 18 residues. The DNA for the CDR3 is TGCGCCAGCAGCGTGCCGCCTAGCAGGGGTCGGGGCCAAGAGACCCAGTACTTC. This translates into CASSVPPSRGRGQETQYF.

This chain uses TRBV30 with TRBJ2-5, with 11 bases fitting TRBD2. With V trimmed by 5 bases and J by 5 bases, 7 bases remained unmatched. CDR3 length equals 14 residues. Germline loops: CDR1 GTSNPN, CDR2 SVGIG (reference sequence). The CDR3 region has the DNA TGTGCCTGGCAAACTAGCGGGAGACGGGAGACCCAGTACTTC. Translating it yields CAWQTSGRRETQYF. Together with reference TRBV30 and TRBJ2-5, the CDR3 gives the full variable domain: SQTIHQWPATLVQPVGSPLSLECTVEGTSNPNLYWYRQAAGRGLQLLFYSVGIGQISSEVPQNLSASRPQDRQFILSSKKLLLSDSGFYLCAWQTSGRRETQYFGPGTRLLVL.

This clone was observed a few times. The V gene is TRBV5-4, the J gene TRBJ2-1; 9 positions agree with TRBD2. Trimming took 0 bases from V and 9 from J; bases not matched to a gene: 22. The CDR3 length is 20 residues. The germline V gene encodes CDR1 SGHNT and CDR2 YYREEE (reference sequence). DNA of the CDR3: TGTGCCAGCAGCTTGGCCTTGGGTAGCGGGAGCCTAGGTTCGTTCGGTGAGCAGTTCTTC. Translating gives CASSLALGSGSLGSFGEQFF.

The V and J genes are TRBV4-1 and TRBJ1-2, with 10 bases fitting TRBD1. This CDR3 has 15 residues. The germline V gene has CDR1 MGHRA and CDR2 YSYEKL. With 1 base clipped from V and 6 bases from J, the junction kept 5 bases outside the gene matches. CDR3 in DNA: TGCGCCAGCAGCCAAGCTTCGGACAGGGGGGATGGCTACACCTTC. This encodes CASSQASDRGDGYTF.

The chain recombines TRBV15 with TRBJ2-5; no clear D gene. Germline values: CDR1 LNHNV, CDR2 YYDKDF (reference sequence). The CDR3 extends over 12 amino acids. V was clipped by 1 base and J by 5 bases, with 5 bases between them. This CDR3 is CATSRVLETQYF. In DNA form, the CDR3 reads TGTGCCACCAGCAGAGTACTGGAGACCCAGTACTTC.

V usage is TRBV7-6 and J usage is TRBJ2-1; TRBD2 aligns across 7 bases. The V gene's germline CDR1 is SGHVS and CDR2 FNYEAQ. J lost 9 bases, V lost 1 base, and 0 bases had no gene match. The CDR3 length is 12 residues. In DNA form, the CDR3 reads TGTGCCAGCAGCTTAGGCGGGAGTGAGCAGTTCTTC. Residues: CASSLGGSEQFF.

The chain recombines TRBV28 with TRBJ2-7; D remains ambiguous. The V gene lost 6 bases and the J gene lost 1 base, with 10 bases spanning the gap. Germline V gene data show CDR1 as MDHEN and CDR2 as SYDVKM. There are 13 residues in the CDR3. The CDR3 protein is CASRNPRSYEQYF. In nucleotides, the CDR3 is TGTGCCAGCAGGAACCCTAGGTCCTACGAGCAGTACTTC.

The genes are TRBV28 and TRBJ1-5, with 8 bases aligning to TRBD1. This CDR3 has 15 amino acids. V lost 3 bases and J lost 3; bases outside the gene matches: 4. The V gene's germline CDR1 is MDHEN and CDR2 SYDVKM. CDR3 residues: CASSFPQGANQPQHF. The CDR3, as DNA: TGTGCCAGCAGTTTCCCCCAGGGGGCCAATCAGCCCCAGCATTTT.

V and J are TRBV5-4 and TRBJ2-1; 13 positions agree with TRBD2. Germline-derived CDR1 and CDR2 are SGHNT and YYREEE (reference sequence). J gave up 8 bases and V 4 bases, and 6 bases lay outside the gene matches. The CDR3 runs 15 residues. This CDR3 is CASSRLAGGVDEQFF. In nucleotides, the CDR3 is TGTGCCAGCAGCCGACTAGCGGGAGGCGTAGATGAGCAGTTCTTC.